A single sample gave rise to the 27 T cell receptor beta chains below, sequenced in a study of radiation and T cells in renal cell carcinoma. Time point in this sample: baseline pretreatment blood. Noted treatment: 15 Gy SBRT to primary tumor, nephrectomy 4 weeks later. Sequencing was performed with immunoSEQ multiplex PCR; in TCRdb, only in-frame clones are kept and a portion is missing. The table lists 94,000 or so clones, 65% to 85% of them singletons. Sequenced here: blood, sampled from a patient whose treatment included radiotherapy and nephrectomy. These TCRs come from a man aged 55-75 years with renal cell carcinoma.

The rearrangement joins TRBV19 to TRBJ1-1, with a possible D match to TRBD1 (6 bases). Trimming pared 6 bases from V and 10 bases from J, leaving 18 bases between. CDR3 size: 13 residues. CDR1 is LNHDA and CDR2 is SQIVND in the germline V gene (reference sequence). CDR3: CASRADSTGLAFF. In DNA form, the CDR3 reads TGTGCCAGTAGGGCGGATTCGACAGGTTTAGCTTTCTTT.

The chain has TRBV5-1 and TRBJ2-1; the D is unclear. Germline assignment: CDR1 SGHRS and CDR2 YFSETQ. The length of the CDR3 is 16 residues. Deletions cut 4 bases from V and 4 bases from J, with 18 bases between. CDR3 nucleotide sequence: TGCGCCAGCAGCGTTGACCGCCGGATAGGGTACAATGAGCAGTTCTTC. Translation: CASSVDRRIGYNEQFF.

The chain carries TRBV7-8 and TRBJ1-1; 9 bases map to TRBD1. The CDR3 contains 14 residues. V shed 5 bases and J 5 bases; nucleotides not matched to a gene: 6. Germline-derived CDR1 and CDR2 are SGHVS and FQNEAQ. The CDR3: CASSVDRGGTEAFF. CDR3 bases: TGTGCCAGCAGCGTTGACAGGGGGGGGACTGAAGCTTTCTTT.

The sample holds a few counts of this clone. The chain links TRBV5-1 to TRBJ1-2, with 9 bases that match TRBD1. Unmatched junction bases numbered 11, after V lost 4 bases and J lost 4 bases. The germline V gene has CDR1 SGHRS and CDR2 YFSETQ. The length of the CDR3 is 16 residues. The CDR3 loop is CASSIAGTGIPYGYTF. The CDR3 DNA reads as TGCGCCAGCAGCATTGCCGGGACAGGGATCCCCTATGGCTACACCTTC.

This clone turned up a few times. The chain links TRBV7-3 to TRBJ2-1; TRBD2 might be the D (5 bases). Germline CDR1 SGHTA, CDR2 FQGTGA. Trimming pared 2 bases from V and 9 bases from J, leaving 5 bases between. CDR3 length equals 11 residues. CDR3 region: CASSLGGEQFF. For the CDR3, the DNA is TGTGCCAGCAGCTTAGGAGGTGAGCAGTTCTTC.

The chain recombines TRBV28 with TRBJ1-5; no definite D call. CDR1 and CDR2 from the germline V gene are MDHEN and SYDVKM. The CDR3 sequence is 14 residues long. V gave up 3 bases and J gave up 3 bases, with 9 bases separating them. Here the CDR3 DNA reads TGTGCCAGCAGTTTTAGCAGGACCAATCAGCCCCAGCATTTT. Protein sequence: CASSFSRTNQPQHF.

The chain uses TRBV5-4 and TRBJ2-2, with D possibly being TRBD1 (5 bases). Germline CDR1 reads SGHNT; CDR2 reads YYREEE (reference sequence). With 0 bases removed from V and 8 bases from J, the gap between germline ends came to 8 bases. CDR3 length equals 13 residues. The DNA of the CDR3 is TGTGCCAGCAGCTTGGCAAGGGGTGGGGAGCTGTTTTTT. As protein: CASSLARGGELFF.

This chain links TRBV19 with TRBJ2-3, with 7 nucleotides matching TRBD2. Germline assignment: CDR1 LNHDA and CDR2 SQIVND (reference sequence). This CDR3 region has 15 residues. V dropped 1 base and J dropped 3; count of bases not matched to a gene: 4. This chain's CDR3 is CASSIGAGVTDTQYF. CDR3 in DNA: TGTGCCAGTAGTATAGGGGCGGGGGTAACAGATACGCAGTATTTT.

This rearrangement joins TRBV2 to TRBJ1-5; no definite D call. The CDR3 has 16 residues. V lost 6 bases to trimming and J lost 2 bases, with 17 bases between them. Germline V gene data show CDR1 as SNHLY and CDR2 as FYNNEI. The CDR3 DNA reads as TGTGCCAGCAGACCGCCGCGGGGTGTTGGCAATCAGCCCCAGCATTTT. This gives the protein CASRPPRGVGNQPQHF.

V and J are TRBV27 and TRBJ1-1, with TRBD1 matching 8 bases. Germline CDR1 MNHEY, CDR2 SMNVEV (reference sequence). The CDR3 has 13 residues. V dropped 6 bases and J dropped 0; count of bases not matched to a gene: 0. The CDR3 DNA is TGTGCCAGCAGGACAGGGGTGAACACTGAAGCTTTCTTT. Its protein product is CASRTGVNTEAFF.

In DNA form, the CDR3 reads TGTGCCAGCAGCTTGGGACCTTTTAGCAATCAGCCCCAGCATTTT. Translating it yields CASSLGPFSNQPQHF. The rearrangement joins TRBV5-6 to TRBJ1-5; D unresolved. The CDR3 spans 15 residues. V gave up 0 bases and J gave up 0 bases, with 7 bases separating them. Germline V gene lookup returns CDR1 SGHDT and CDR2 YYEEEE.

CDR3 loop: CAWNGYTF. The CDR3 DNA reads TGTGCCTGGAATGGCTACACCTTC. The genes are TRBV30 and TRBJ1-2; the D is unclear. The CDR3 is made up of 8 amino acids. Germline V gene lookup returns CDR1 GTSNPN and CDR2 SVGIG (reference sequence). The V gene lost 4 bases and the J gene lost 6 bases, with 0 bases spanning the gap.

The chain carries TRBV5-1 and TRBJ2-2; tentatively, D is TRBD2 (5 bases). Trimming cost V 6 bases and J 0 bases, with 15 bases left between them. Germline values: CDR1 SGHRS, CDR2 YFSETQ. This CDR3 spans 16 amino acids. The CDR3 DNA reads TGCGCCAGCAACACCGGACCGGGGACGAACACCGGGGAGCTGTTTTTT. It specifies CASNTGPGTNTGELFF.

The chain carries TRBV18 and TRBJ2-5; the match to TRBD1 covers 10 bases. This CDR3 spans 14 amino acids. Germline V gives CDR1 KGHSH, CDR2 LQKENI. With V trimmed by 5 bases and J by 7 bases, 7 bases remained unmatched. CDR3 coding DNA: TGTGCCAGCTCAATTGGGACAGGGGCTGGGACCCAGTACTTC. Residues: CASSIGTGAGTQYF.

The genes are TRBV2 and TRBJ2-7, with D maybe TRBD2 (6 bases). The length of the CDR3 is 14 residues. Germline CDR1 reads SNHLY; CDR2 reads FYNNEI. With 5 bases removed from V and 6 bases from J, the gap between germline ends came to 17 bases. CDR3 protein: CASSPGTQGVEQYF. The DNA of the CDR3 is TGTGCCAGCAGTCCCGGGACTCAAGGAGTCGAGCAGTACTTC. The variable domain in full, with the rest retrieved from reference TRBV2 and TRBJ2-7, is EPEVTQTPSHQVTQMGQEVILRCVPISNHLYFYWYRQILGQKVEFLVSFYNNEISEKSEIFDDQFSVERPDGSNFTLKIRSTKLEDSAMYFCASSPGTQGVEQYFGPGTRLTVT.

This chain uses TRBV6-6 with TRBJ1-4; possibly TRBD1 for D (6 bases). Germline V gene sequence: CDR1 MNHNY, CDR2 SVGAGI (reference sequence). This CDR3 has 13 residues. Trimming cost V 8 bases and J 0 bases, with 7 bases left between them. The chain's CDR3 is CASRTATNEKLFF. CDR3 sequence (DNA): TGTGCCAGCCGGACAGCAACTAATGAAAAACTGTTTTTT.

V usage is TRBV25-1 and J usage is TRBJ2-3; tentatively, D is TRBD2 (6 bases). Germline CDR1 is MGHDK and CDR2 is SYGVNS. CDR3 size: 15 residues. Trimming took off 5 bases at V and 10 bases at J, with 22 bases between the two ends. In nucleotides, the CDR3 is TGTGCCAGCAGTATCGCGGGGAGAGGGGTAAAAGCGCAGTATTTT. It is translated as CASSIAGRGVKAQYF. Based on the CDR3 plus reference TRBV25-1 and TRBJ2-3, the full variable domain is EADIYQTPRYLVIGTGKKITLECSQTMGHDKMYWYQQDPGMELHLIHYSYGVNSTEKGDLSSESTVSRIRTEHFPLTLESARPSHTSQYLCASSIAGRGVKAQYFGPGTRLTVL.

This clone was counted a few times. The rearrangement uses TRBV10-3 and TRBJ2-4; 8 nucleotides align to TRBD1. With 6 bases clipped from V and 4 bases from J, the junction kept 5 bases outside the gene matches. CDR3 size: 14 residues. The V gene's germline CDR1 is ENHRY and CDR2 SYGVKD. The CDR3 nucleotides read TGTGCCATCAGGGGACAGGCCGATAAAAACATTCAGTACTTC. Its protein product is CAIRGQADKNIQYF.

CDR3 amino acids: CASTGDLSSGANVLTF. CDR3 nucleotide sequence: TGTGCCTCGACAGGGGACCTCTCCTCTGGGGCCAACGTCCTGACTTTC. The rearrangement links TRBV10-3 to TRBJ2-6, with 8 bases lining up with TRBD1. Germline trimming cut 11 bases from V and 0 bases from J; bases unmatched to any gene: 9. CDR3 length equals 16 residues. The germline V gene has CDR1 ENHRY and CDR2 SYGVKD.

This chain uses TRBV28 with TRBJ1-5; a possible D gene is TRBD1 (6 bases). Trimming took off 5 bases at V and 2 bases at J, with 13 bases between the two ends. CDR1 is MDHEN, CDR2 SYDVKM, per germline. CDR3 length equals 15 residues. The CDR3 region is CASSVQGSGNQPQHF. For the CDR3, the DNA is TGTGCCAGCAGTGTACAGGGAAGTGGCAATCAGCCCCAGCATTTT.

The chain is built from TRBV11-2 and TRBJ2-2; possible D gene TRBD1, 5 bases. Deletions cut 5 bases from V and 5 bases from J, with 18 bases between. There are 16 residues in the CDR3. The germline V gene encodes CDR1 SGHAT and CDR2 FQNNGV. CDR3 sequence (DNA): TGTGCCAGCAGCCCGCTTTGGGGCCGAGGTACCGGGGAGCTGTTTTTT. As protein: CASSPLWGRGTGELFF.

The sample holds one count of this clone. The CDR3 nucleotides read TGCGCCAGCAGCTTAGACCCGGTCCAAGGCACCGGGGAGCTGTTTTTT. Protein product: CASSLDPVQGTGELFF. This rearrangement joins TRBV5-1 to TRBJ2-2; the D is unclear. This CDR3 is 16 amino acids long. The germline gives CDR1 SGHRS, CDR2 YFSETQ. V lost 2 bases and J 4 bases, leaving 15 bases between the germline ends.

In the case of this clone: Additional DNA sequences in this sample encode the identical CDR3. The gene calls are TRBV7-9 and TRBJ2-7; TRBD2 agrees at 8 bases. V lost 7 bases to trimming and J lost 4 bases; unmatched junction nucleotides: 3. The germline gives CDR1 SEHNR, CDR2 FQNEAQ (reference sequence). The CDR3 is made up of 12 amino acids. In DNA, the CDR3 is TGTGCCAGCACCAGCGGGAGTTACGAGCAGTACTTC. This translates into CASTSGSYEQYF.

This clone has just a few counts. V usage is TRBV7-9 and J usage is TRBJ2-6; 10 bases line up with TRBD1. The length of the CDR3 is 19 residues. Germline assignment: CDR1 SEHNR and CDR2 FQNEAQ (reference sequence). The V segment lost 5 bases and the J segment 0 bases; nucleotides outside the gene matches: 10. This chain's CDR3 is CASSQPPGQGTSGANVLTF. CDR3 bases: TGTGCCAGCAGCCAGCCCCCGGGACAGGGGACCTCTGGGGCCAACGTCCTGACTTTC. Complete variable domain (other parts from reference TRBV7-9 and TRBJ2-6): DTGVSQNPRHKITKRGQNVTFRCDPISEHNRLYWYRQTLGQGPEFLTYFQNEAQLEKSRLLSDRFSAERPKGSFSTLEIQRTEQGDSAMYLCASSQPPGQGTSGANVLTFGAGSRLTVL.

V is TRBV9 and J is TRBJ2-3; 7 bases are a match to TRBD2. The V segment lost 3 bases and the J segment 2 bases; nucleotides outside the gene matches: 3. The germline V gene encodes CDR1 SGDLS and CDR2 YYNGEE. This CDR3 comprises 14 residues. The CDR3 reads CASSGSGFTDTQYF. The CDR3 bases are TGTGCCAGCAGCGGTAGCGGGTTCACAGATACGCAGTATTTT.

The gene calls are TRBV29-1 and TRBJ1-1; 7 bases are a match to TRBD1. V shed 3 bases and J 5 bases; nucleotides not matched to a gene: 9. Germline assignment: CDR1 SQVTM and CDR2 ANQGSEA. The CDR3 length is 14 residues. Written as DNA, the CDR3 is TGCAGCGTTGACTCTAGGACAGGCAGGACTGAAGCTTTCTTT. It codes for CSVDSRTGRTEAFF.

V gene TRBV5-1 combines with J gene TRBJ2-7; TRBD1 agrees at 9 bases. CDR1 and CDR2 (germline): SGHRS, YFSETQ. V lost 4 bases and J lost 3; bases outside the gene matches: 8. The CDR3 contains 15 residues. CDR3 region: CASSAGQGLSYEQYF. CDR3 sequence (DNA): TGCGCCAGCAGCGCGGGACAGGGCCTTAGCTACGAGCAGTACTTC.